The TCR beta chain described here comes from a study of blood T cell repertoires in COVID-19. Produced via immunoSEQ multiplex PCR; TCRdb's table is partial and in-frame only. The data show about 270,000 clones, approximately 85% seen once. Clinical history as reported by participants underpinned cohort assignment. V lost 3 bases to trimming and J lost 5 bases; unmatched junction nucleotides: 14. The germline gives CDR1 SGHAT, CDR2 FQNNGV. This CDR3 comprises 17 residues. The chain recombines TRBV11-2 with TRBJ2-5; 8 nucleotides agree with TRBD2. Specimen: PBMCs or T cells enriched from blood (not recorded which). The receptor was isolated from a woman in her twenties or thirties who had recovered from COVID-19. The CDR3 reads CASSLGLAGPSGETQYF. As DNA, the CDR3 is TGTGCCAGCAGCTTGGGCCTAGCGGGTCCATCGGGGGAGACCCAGTACTTC.